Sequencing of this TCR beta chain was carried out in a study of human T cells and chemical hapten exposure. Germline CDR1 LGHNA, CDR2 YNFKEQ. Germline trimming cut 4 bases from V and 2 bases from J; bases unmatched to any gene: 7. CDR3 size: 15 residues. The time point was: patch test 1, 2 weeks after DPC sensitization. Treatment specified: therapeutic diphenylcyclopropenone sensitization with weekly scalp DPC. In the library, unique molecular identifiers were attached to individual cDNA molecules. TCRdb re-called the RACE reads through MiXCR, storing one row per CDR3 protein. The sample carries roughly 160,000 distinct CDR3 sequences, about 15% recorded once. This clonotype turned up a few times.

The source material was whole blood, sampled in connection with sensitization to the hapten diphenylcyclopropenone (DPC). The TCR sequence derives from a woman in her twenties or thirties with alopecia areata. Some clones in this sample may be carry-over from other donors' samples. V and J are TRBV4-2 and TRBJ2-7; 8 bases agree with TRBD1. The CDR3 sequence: CASSPHLGQAYEQYF. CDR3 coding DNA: TGTGCCAGCAGCCCGCACCTGGGACAGGCCTACGAGCAGTACTTC.